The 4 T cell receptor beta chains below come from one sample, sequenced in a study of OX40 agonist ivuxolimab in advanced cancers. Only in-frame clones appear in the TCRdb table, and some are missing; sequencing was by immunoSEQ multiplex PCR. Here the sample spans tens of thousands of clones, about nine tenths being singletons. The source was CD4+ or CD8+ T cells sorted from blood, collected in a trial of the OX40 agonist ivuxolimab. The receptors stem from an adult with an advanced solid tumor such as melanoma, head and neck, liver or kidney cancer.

CDR3 nucleotides: TGTGCCAGCAGCTACAGGGCGGCTGAGCAGTTCTTC. It encodes CASSYRAAEQFF. The chain employs TRBV7-2 and TRBJ2-1; D is possibly TRBD1 (6 bases). The germline V gene encodes CDR1 SGHTA and CDR2 FQGNSA. CDR3 size: 12 residues. V lost 4 bases to trimming and J lost 9 bases, with 10 bases between them.

The CDR3 reads CASSQEALAGENEQFF. The DNA of the CDR3 is TGCGCCAGCAGCCAAGAAGCCCTAGCGGGAGAAAATGAGCAGTTCTTC. This chain uses TRBV4-3 with TRBJ2-1; 10 positions match TRBD2. This CDR3 is built from 16 residues. Germline V gene data show CDR1 as LGHNA and CDR2 as YSLEER. The V segment lost 0 bases and the J segment 7 bases; nucleotides outside the gene matches: 6.

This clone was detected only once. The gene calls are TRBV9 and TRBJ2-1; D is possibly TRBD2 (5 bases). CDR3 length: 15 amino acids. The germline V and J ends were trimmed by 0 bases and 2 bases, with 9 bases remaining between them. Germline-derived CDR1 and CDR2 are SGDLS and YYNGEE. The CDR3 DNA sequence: TGTGCCAGCAGCGTAGCGGGATCCCCCTACAATGAGCAGTTCTTC. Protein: CASSVAGSPYNEQFF.

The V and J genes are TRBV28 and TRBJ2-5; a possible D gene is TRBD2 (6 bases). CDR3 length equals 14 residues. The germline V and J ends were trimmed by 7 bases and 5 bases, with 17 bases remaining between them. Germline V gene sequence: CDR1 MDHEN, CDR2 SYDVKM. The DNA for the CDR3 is TGTGCCAGCACCCCCTTGGAGGGTCGGGAGACCCAGTACTTC. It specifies CASTPLEGRETQYF.